This T cell receptor (beta chain) was sequenced for a study of blood T cells in healthy people across ages. The draw of peripheral blood yielded around 9.6 milliliters from each donor. A minimum of 6 million PBMCs was isolated per sample. The authors extracted at least 5.5 micrograms of total RNA per sample. The CDR3 has 14 amino acids. Germline assignment: CDR1 SGHVS and CDR2 FQNEAQ. V was pared by 6 bases and J by 12 bases, with 9 bases of the junction left unmatched. The use of a sample-barcoded 5' primer and a J-beta primer mix characterized a second PCR of roughly 7 to 12 cycles. MiXCR, run by TCRdb on the 5' RACE reads, gives a single entry per CDR3 protein. This table holds 1.5 million or so distinct CDR3 sequences, roughly 45% found once.

The material sequenced was blood. The genes are TRBV7-8 and TRBJ2-1; 12 bases fit TRBD2. The sequence derives from a woman aged 18-35 years in good health. CDR3 bases: TGTGCCAGCAGTTCCGAGACTAGCGGGGGAGTGCAGTTCTTC. Its protein product is CASSSETSGGVQFF. Full variable domain (rest looked up from reference TRBV7-8 and TRBJ2-1): GAGVSQSPRYKVAKRGQDVALRCDPISGHVSLFWYQQALGQGPEFLTYFQNEAQLDKSGLPSDRFFAERPEGSVSTLKIQRTQQEDSAVYLCASSSETSGGVQFFGPGTRLTVL.